Presented here are 32 T cell receptor beta chains from one specimen sequenced in a study of beta chain features in type 1 diabetes. TCRB transcripts that were expressed got sequenced, as all of the isolated RNA had been reverse transcribed. TCRdb keeps only in-frame clones here, not all; method: immunoSEQ multiplex PCR. In the table there are some 500,000 clones, roughly 11% of which are singletons. The sequenced sample was naive CD4+ T cells from blood. The receptors were sampled from a woman aged 18-29 years in good health.

This chain connects TRBV7-2 to TRBJ2-7; D possibly corresponds to TRBD2 (5 bases). This CDR3 spans 13 amino acids. Germline V lookup: CDR1 SGHTA, CDR2 FQGNSA. V dropped 5 bases and J dropped 4 bases, with 12 bases sitting between them. CDR3 sequence reads: CASSPNRGYEQYF. The CDR3 bases are TGTGCCAGCAGCCCCAATCGGGGTTACGAGCAGTACTTC.

The genes are TRBV7-6 and TRBJ2-2; D is unclear. Germline assignment: CDR1 SGHVS and CDR2 FNYEAQ. V dropped 3 bases and J dropped 0 bases, with 8 bases sitting between them. The CDR3 consists of 15 residues. The chain's CDR3 is CASSLSRTNTGELFF. The CDR3, as DNA: TGTGCCAGCAGCTTGTCCAGAACGAACACCGGGGAGCTGTTTTTT.

The rearrangement uses TRBV4-2 and TRBJ2-6; D is perhaps TRBD1 (6 bases). V was pared by 1 base and J by 1 base, with 14 bases between. CDR1 is LGHNA, CDR2 YNFKEQ, per germline. CDR3 length equals 18 residues. DNA for the CDR3: TGTGCCAGCAGCCAAGGTCGACAGGTACAGTCTGGGGCCAACGTCCTGACTTTC. It specifies CASSQGRQVQSGANVLTF.

This clone was found a few times. This chain uses TRBV18 with TRBJ2-1; possibly TRBD1 for D (6 bases). This CDR3 comprises 14 residues. V was trimmed by 3 bases and J by 4 bases, leaving 10 bases between them. The V gene's germline CDR1 is KGHSH and CDR2 LQKENI. CDR3 protein: CASSPLQGYNEQFF. The CDR3 region has the DNA TGTGCCAGCTCACCGCTACAGGGATACAATGAGCAGTTCTTC. Filled out from reference TRBV18 and TRBJ2-1, the complete variable domain reads NAGVMQNPRHLVRRRGQEARLRCSPMKGHSHVYWYRQLPEEGLKFMVYLQKENIIDESGMPKERFSAEFPKEGPSILRIQQVVRGDSAAYFCASSPLQGYNEQFFGPGTRLTVL.

This clone was observed a few times. The chain links TRBV6-6 to TRBJ2-5, with no clear D. V was shortened by 10 bases and J by 5 bases, with 11 bases between the two germline ends. The CDR3 is 11 residues long. Germline assignment: CDR1 MNHNY and CDR2 SVGAGI (reference sequence). In DNA, the CDR3 is TGTGCCATACGAGGAAGGGAGACCCAGTACTTC. Translating gives CAIRGRETQYF.

The genes are TRBV5-1 and TRBJ2-1; 7 bases are a match to TRBD1. This CDR3 spans 14 amino acids. Germline CDR1 and CDR2: SGHRS and YFSETQ. V shed 4 bases and J 2 bases; nucleotides not matched to a gene: 3. In DNA form, the CDR3 reads TGCGCCAGCAGCGAGGGACAGCCCTACAATGAGCAGTTCTTC. It translates to CASSEGQPYNEQFF.

The rearrangement links TRBV9 to TRBJ2-2; 8 nucleotides line up with TRBD1. Germline loops: CDR1 SGDLS, CDR2 YYNGEE. J was trimmed by 5 bases and V by 0 bases; bases with no gene match: 0. The CDR3 spans 14 residues. CDR3 loop: CASSVGTGTGELFF. Here the CDR3 DNA reads TGTGCCAGCAGCGTAGGGACAGGGACCGGGGAGCTGTTTTTT.

This clone was seen a handful of times. This rearrangement joins TRBV6-5 to TRBJ2-7; D gene unclear. CDR1 and CDR2 (germline): MNHEY, SVGAGI. The V end was cut by 5 bases, the J end by 3 bases, with 11 bases between. The CDR3 loop spans 13 amino acids. The CDR3 DNA is TGTGCCAGCAGTCAGAGACAATACTACGAGCAGTACGTC. The encoded protein is CASSQRQYYEQYV.

CDR3 in amino acids: CASSIEQGYEQYV. The CDR3 DNA follows: TGTGCCAGCAGCATAGAACAGGGCTACGAGCAGTACGTC. This chain connects TRBV7-2 to TRBJ2-7, with D perhaps matching TRBD1 (6 bases). V lost 5 bases and J lost 3, with 11 bases in between. Germline CDR1 is SGHTA and CDR2 is FQGNSA. The CDR3 contains 13 residues.

This clone was detected a few times. V is TRBV29-1 and J is TRBJ2-1; D may be TRBD1 or TRBD2 (5 bases each). The length of the CDR3 is 11 residues. Per germline, CDR1 SQVTM and CDR2 ANQGSEA. The germline V and J ends were trimmed by 6 bases and 10 bases, with 13 bases remaining between them. The chain's CDR3 is CSVTGGGEQFF. For the CDR3, the DNA is TGCAGCGTGACTGGGGGTGGGGAGCAGTTCTTC.

This clone was observed a few times. The chain employs TRBV14 and TRBJ1-2; D gene ambiguous. Trimming pared 6 bases from V and 5 bases from J, leaving 10 bases between. Germline V gene lookup returns CDR1 SGHDN and CDR2 FVKESK. CDR3 size: 12 residues. This CDR3 reads CASSFGEYGYTF. The CDR3 nucleotides are TGTGCCAGCAGTTTCGGGGAGTATGGCTACACCTTC. Drawing the rest from reference TRBV14 and TRBJ1-2, the complete variable domain is EAGVTQFPSHSVIEKGQTVTLRCDPISGHDNLYWYRRVMGKEIKFLLHFVKESKQDESGMPNNRFLAERTGGTYSTLKVQPAELEDSGVYFCASSFGEYGYTFGSGTRLTVV.

The V call is TRBV5-1, the J call TRBJ2-5; a possible D gene is TRBD1 (6 bases). The V end lost 4 bases, the J end lost 2 bases, and 21 bases lay between the germline ends. The length of the CDR3 is 17 residues. Per germline, CDR1 SGHRS and CDR2 YFSETQ. Here the CDR3 reads CASSGPGTQLNQETQYF. For the CDR3, the DNA is TGCGCCAGCAGCGGACCCGGGACACAGCTTAATCAAGAGACCCAGTACTTC.

This chain uses TRBV2 with TRBJ2-3, with D uncertain. This CDR3 is 14 amino acids long. Germline CDR1 is SNHLY and CDR2 is FYNNEI. V was pared by 6 bases and J by 5 bases, with 15 bases between. The chain's CDR3 is CASSRLLIGDTQYF. DNA of the CDR3: TGTGCCAGCAGCCGATTGCTCATAGGAGATACGCAGTATTTT.

The V gene is TRBV7-2, the J gene TRBJ1-2, with TRBD1 matching over 9 bases. CDR3 length: 14 amino acids. Germline CDR1 SGHTA, CDR2 FQGNSA. With 5 bases clipped from V and 5 bases from J, the junction kept 6 bases outside the gene matches. The DNA for the CDR3 is TGTGCCAGCAGCCGCCGAGACAGGGGGTATGGCTACACCTTC. Its translation is CASSRRDRGYGYTF.

This rearrangement joins TRBV5-4 to TRBJ2-1; unclear D gene. This CDR3 contains 12 residues. V lost 3 bases, J lost 6 bases, and 7 bases lay in between. Germline-derived CDR1 and CDR2 are SGHNT and YYREEE (reference sequence). The CDR3 DNA reads TGTGCCAGCAGCTCGCTCCGCAATGAGCAGTTCTTC. This encodes CASSSLRNEQFF.

In this sample, this clone turned up a few times. In the same sample, other DNA sequences code for this CDR3. The chain carries TRBV18 and TRBJ1-1; a possible D gene is TRBD1 (6 bases). The CDR3 contains 13 residues. Between the trimmed V and J ends, which lost 4 bases and 1 base, there was a span of 7 bases. The germline gives CDR1 KGHSH, CDR2 LQKENI. DNA of the CDR3: TGTGCCAGCTCACGACAGGAGAACACTGAAGCTTTCTTT. Its protein is CASSRQENTEAFF.

This clone has just one count. The chain carries TRBV9 and TRBJ2-5; D is unclear. Deletions cut 0 bases from V and 3 bases from J, with 18 bases between. Germline CDR1 and CDR2: SGDLS and YYNGEE. The CDR3 extends over 17 amino acids. The CDR3 bases are TGTGCCAGCAGCGTAGGTGCCCGGACCCTGGCCGAAGAGACCCAGTACTTC. The encoded protein is CASSVGARTLAEETQYF.

This clone has only a few counts. The V call is TRBV10-3, the J call TRBJ2-3; D is unclear. With 3 bases removed from V and 0 bases from J, the gap between germline ends came to 10 bases. This CDR3 spans 15 amino acids. Germline V gene lookup returns CDR1 ENHRY and CDR2 SYGVKD. Here the CDR3 DNA reads TGTGCCATCAGTGAAAGGCACACTAGCACAGATACGCAGTATTTT. Protein product: CAISERHTSTDTQYF.

This clone was seen only a few times. V is TRBV29-1 and J is TRBJ2-7; weak D call: TRBD2 (5 bases). Germline V gives CDR1 SQVTM, CDR2 ANQGSEA. The V and J ends lost 2 bases and 5 bases respectively, with 13 bases between them. The CDR3 consists of 13 residues. Here the CDR3 DNA reads TGCAGCGTTGAATGGGTTTCGGGGAACGAGCAGTACTTC. It yields the protein CSVEWVSGNEQYF.

The J gene is TRBJ2-7, the V gene TRBV7-3, with 9 bases identical to TRBD2. CDR1 SGHTA and CDR2 FQGTGA come from the germline V gene. The CDR3 is 14 amino acids. V lost 8 bases and J lost 6; bases outside the gene matches: 11. The CDR3 here is CASSIAGDSTEQYF. The CDR3 coding sequence is TGTGCCAGCTCAATAGCGGGAGATTCAACCGAGCAGTACTTC.

The table lists this clone with a few counts. J is TRBJ1-1 and V is TRBV18; no firm D call. CDR1 and CDR2 (germline): KGHSH, LQKENI. V lost 2 bases, J lost 7 bases, and 8 bases lay in between. The CDR3 is 12 residues long. The CDR3 loop is CASSPIIGEAFF. Here the CDR3 DNA reads TGTGCCAGCTCACCAATTATCGGTGAAGCTTTCTTT.

Concerning this clone: The sample carries other DNA sequences with the same CDR3. The chain combines TRBV9 with TRBJ1-2, with a weak D call TRBD1 (5 bases). CDR1 and CDR2 (germline): SGDLS, YYNGEE. This CDR3 comprises 13 residues. The germline V and J ends were trimmed by 3 bases and 5 bases, with 11 bases remaining between them. CDR3 region: CASSAGPGYGYTF. CDR3 sequence (DNA): TGTGCCAGCAGCGCGGGGCCAGGGTATGGCTACACCTTC.

This chain connects TRBV15 to TRBJ1-2; the D is unclear. With 1 base removed from V and 7 bases from J, the gap between germline ends came to 16 bases. CDR3 length equals 15 residues. Germline CDR1 LNHNV, CDR2 YYDKDF (reference sequence). The CDR3 DNA sequence: TGTGCCACCAGCAGAGTCGGTAAAGTCCCTCTTGGCTACACCTTC. Its translation: CATSRVGKVPLGYTF. The variable domain in full, completed from reference TRBV15 and TRBJ1-2, reads DAMVIQNPRYQVTQFGKPVTLSCSQTLNHNVMYWYQQKSSQAPKLLFHYYDKDFNNEADTPDNFQSRRPNTSFCFLDIRSPGLGDTAMYLCATSRVGKVPLGYTFGSGTRLTVV.

The chain is built from TRBV9 and TRBJ1-4; the D gene is possibly TRBD1 (6 bases). Trimming removed 0 bases at V and 8 bases at J, with 14 bases between. Germline V gene sequence: CDR1 SGDLS, CDR2 YYNGEE. The CDR3 runs 15 residues. The CDR3 loop is CASSVAGQSREKLFF. DNA of the CDR3: TGTGCCAGCAGCGTAGCTGGACAGTCAAGGGAAAAACTGTTTTTT.

V gene TRBV7-9 combines with J gene TRBJ2-6; no clear D. Trimming took 9 bases from V and 2 from J, leaving 11 bases between them. Germline-derived CDR1 and CDR2 are SEHNR and FQNEAQ (reference sequence). The CDR3 runs to 14 residues. CDR3 sequence (DNA): TGTGCCAGTACCGTGAGTGCTGGGGCCAACGTCCTGACTTTC. It codes for CASTVSAGANVLTF.

This clone has only a few counts. This specimen includes other DNA sequences encoding the same CDR3. This chain uses TRBV7-2 with TRBJ2-5; no definite D call. Trimming removed 5 bases from V and 1 base from J, with 8 bases in between. The CDR3 is made up of 13 amino acids. CDR1 is SGHTA, CDR2 FQGNSA, per germline. The chain's CDR3 is CASSPGSQETQYF. The CDR3 DNA sequence: TGTGCCAGCAGCCCTGGCAGCCAAGAGACCCAGTACTTC.

The J gene is TRBJ2-5, the V gene TRBV9; D possibly matches TRBD1 or TRBD2 (5 bases each). Germline CDR1 reads SGDLS; CDR2 reads YYNGEE. The CDR3 extends over 14 amino acids. V lost 1 base, J lost 4 bases, and 11 bases lay in between. CDR3 DNA: TGTGCCAGCAGCGTAAGGGACCAGTTAGAGACCCAGTACTTC. Protein product: CASSVRDQLETQYF.

This clone came up a few times. The rearrangement joins TRBV7-9 to TRBJ1-4, with no clear D. The CDR3 has 15 residues. V lost 3 bases and J 0 bases, leaving 8 bases between the germline ends. Germline values: CDR1 SEHNR, CDR2 FQNEAQ (reference sequence). The chain's CDR3 is CASSLVGTTNEKLFF. As DNA, the CDR3 is TGTGCCAGCAGCTTGGTAGGGACAACTAATGAAAAACTGTTTTTT. Full variable domain (rest looked up from reference TRBV7-9 and TRBJ1-4): DTGVSQNPRHKITKRGQNVTFRCDPISEHNRLYWYRQTLGQGPEFLTYFQNEAQLEKSRLLSDRFSAERPKGSFSTLEIQRTEQGDSAMYLCASSLVGTTNEKLFFGSGTQLSVL.

The chain has TRBV7-8 and TRBJ2-1; TRBD2 might be the D (7 bases). Per germline, CDR1 SGHVS and CDR2 FQNEAQ. CDR3 length: 16 residues. Trimming pared 4 bases from V and 5 bases from J, leaving 18 bases between. CDR3 residues: CASSYPSSRGHNEQFF. The CDR3 DNA reads TGTGCCAGCAGCTACCCATCATCGCGGGGGCACAATGAGCAGTTCTTC.

This clone was recorded a few times. The rearrangement joins TRBV4-1 to TRBJ1-1; unclear D gene. V shed 1 base and J shed 1 base, with 7 bases lying between them. The germline V gene encodes CDR1 MGHRA and CDR2 YSYEKL. This CDR3 is 14 amino acids long. The CDR3 nucleotides read TGCGCCAGCAGCCAAGTTTGGGAGAACACTGAAGCTTTCTTT. This encodes CASSQVWENTEAFF.

The rearrangement links TRBV5-1 to TRBJ2-1; D is unclear. The CDR3 covers 15 residues. V was trimmed by 0 bases and J by 4 bases, leaving 11 bases between them. In germline, CDR1 is SGHRS, CDR2 YFSETQ. The CDR3: CASSLVNPGYNEQFF. The CDR3, as DNA: TGCGCCAGCAGCTTGGTTAACCCAGGATACAATGAGCAGTTCTTC.

V gene TRBV7-2 combines with J gene TRBJ2-1; D gene unclear. Germline loops: CDR1 SGHTA, CDR2 FQGNSA. This CDR3 contains 15 residues. V lost 3 bases to trimming and J lost 6 bases, with 15 bases between them. For the CDR3, the DNA is TGTGCCAGCAGCTTCAGACCTGTCCTGGGCAATGAGCAGTTCTTC. This translates into CASSFRPVLGNEQFF.